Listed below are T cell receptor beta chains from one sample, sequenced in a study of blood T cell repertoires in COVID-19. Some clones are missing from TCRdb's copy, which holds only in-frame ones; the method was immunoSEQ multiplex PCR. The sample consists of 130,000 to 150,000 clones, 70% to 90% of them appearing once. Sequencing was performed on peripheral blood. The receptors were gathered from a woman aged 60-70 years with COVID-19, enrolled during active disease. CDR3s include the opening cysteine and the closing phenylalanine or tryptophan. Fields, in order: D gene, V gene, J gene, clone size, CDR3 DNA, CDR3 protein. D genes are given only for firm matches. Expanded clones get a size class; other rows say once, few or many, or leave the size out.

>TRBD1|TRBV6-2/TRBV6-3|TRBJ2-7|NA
TGTGCCAGCAGTACCACAGGGGACCTTCGCTCCTACGAGCAGTACTTC
CASSTTGDLRSYEQYF
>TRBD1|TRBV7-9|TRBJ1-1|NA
TGTGCCAGCAGCTTAGATTCGGACAGGGCCTCTGAAGCTTTCTTT
CASSLDSDRASEAFF
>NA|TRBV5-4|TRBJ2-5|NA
TGTGCCAGCAGCTTAGTGACAGAAGAGACCCAGTACTTC
CASSLVTEETQYF
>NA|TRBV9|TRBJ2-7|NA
TGTGCCAGCAGCGCCGGACTTGCAGGGGTGGGCTACGAGCAGTACTTC
CASSAGLAGVGYEQYF
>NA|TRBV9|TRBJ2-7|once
TGTGCCAGCAGCCCCAACGAGGGAGCGTCCTACGAGCAGTACTTC
CASSPNEGASYEQYF
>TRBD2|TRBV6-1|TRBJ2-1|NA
TGTGCCAGCAGTAAAGCTAGCGGGGGCCAACCCAATGAGCAGTTCTTC
CASSKASGGQPNEQFF
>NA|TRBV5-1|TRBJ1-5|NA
TGCGCCAGCAGCTACAGTAGCAATCAGCCCCAGCATTTT
CASSYSSNQPQHF
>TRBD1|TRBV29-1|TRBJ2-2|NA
TGCAGCGTAACTAGGGACAGCACCGGGGAGCTGTTTTTT
CSVTRDSTGELFF
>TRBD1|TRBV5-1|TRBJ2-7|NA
TGCGCCAGCAGCCCAGGACAGGGAACAACCGAGCAGTACTTC
CASSPGQGTTEQYF
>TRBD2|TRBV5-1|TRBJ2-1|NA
TGCGCCAGCAGCTTGAAGGGACTAGCGGGGGGTAGACATGAGCAGTTCTTC
CASSLKGLAGGRHEQFF
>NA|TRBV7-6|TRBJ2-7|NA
TGTGCCAGCAGCTTGCTACGGGGGGCTCAAGCCTACGAGCAGTACTTC
CASSLLRGAQAYEQYF
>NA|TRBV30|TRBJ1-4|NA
TGTGCCTGGAGTGTAGTTTCAGGGGAAATAGGTGAAAAACTGTTTTTT
CAWSVVSGEIGEKLFF
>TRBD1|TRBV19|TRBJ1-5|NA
TGTGCCAGTAGTGGGCAGGGGGCTGGCCAGCCCCAGCATTTT
CASSGQGAGQPQHF
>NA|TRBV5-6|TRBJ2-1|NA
TGTGCCAGCAGCTTCCGGGACTCGATGGGCAATGAGCAGTTCTTC
CASSFRDSMGNEQFF
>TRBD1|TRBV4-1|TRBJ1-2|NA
TGCGCCAGCAGCCAAGATCCTGGGACAGCCCGAGTAGGCTACACCTTC
CASSQDPGTARVGYTF
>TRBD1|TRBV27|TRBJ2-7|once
TGTGCCAGCAGTTTATCCCGGACAGGGGGCTACGAGCAGTACTTC
CASSLSRTGGYEQYF
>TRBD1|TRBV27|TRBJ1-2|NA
TGTGCCAGCAGTTTAGGACAGGGGGCGAACTATGGCTACACCTTC
CASSLGQGANYGYTF
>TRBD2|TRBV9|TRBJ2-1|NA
TGTGCCAGCCAAGCCTCAACTAGCGGGGGGGCCGAGCAGTTCTTC
CASQASTSGGAEQFF
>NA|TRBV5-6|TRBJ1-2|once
TGTGCCAGCAGTGCCACTTCCCGGGAGTTTAACTATGGCTACACCTTC
CASSATSREFNYGYTF
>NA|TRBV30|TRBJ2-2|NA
TGTGCCTGGCCCGGGTCCGCCTTGGACACCGGGGAGCTGTTTTTT
CAWPGSALDTGELFF